This TCR beta chain was captured in a study of blood T cell repertoires in COVID-19. The length of the CDR3 is 16 residues. The germline CDR1 and CDR2 sequences are MDHEN and SYDVKM. The V gene lost 8 bases and the J gene lost 4 bases, with 20 bases spanning the gap. Assay used: immunoSEQ multiplex PCR; TCRdb lists only in-frame clones, some missing. The repertoire consists of under 120,000 clones, with 69% occurring once and the leading ten covering roughly 6.2%. Sample: peripheral blood. The chain employs TRBV28 and TRBJ2-2; D not certain. The clonotype comes from a man aged 80 or over with acute or convalescent COVID-19. CDR3 DNA sequence: TGTGCCAGCGAAAGCACGGCTCAGCGACTCACCGGGGAGCTGTTTTTT. Translating it yields CASESTAQRLTGELFF.